This T cell receptor beta chain was sequenced in a study of blood T cell repertoires in COVID-19. About the study: Samples taken during acute and convalescent COVID-19 were collected in the United States, Italy and Spain. In each case, the material was cDNA or gDNA derived from T cells, B-cell-depleted T cells, or PBMCs.

Original analysis: By means of reference gene primer amplification, nucleated cell counts were estimated. The assay was immunoSEQ multiplex PCR, and TCRdb's table has in-frame clones only and misses some. The DNA was the basis for D and trimming; V, J and clone size are from that table. The table includes about 46,000 clones, roughly four fifths detected once. Trimming cost V 3 bases and J 5 bases; bases outside gene matches: 3. The CDR3 runs 14 residues. Germline values: CDR1 LNHDA, CDR2 SQIVND (reference sequence). The origin of this receptor is a man aged 55 to 70 with acute or convalescent COVID-19. Sequencing input: peripheral blood. The gene calls are TRBV19 and TRBJ2-1, with 8 bases matching TRBD1. DNA for the CDR3: TGTGCCAGTAGTATCCAGGGGGCTAACAATGAGCAGTTCTTC. Its translation: CASSIQGANNEQFF.